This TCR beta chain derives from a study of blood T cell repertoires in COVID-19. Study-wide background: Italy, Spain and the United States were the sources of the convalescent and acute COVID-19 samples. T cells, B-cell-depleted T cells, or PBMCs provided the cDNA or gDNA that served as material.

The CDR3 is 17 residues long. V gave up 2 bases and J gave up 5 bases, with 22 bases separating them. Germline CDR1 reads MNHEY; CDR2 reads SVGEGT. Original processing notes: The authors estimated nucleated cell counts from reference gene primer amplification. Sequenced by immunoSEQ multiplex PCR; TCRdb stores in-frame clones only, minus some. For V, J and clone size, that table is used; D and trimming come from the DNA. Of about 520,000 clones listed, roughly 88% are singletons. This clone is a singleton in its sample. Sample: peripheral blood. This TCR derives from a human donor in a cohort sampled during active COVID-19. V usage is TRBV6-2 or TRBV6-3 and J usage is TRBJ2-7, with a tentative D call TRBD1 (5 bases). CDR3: CASSYDLVSDSQDEQYF. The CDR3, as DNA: TGTGCCAGCAGTTACGATCTGGTCAGCGACAGTCAAGACGAGCAGTACTTC.